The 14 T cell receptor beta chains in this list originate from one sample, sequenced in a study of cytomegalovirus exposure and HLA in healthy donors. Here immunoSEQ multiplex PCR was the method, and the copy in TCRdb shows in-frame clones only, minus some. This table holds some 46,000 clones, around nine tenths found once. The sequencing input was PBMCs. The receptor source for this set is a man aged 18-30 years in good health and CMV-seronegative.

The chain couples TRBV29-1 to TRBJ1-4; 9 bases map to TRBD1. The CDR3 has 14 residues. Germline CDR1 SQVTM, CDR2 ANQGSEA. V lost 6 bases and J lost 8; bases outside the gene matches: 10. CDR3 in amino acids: CSVTLGTGREKLFF. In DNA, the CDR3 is TGCAGCGTGACCCTCGGGACAGGGCGCGAAAAACTGTTTTTT.

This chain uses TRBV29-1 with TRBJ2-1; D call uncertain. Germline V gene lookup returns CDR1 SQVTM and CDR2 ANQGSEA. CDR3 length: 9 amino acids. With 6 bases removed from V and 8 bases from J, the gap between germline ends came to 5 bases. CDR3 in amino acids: CSVEYEQFF. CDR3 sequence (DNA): TGCAGCGTCGAGTATGAGCAGTTCTTC.

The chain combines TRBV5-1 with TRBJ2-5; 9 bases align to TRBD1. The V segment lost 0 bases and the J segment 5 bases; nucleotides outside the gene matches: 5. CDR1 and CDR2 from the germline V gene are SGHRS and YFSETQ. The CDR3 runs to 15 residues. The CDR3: CASSLVWTGEETQYF. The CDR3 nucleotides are TGCGCCAGCAGCTTGGTTTGGACAGGGGAGGAGACCCAGTACTTC.

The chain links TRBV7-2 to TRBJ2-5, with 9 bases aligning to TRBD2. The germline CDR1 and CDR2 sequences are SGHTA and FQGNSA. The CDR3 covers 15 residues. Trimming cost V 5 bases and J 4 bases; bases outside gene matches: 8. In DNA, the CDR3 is TGTGCCAGCAGCACGAGCGGGGGGTCCGCAGAGACCCAGTACTTC. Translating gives CASSTSGGSAETQYF.

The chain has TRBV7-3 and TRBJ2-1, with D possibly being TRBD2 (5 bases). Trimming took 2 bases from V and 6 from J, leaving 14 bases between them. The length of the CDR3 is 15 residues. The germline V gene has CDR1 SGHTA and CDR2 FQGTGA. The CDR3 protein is CASSLGNGRGNEQFF. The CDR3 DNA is TGTGCCAGCAGCTTAGGGAACGGACGGGGCAATGAGCAGTTCTTC.

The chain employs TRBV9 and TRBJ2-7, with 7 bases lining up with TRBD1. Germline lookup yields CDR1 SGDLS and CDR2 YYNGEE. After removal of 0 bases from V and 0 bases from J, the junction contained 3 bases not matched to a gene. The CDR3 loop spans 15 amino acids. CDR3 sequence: CASSVGTGLSYEQYF. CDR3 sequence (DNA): TGTGCCAGCAGCGTAGGGACAGGTCTCTCCTACGAGCAGTACTTC.

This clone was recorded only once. The CDR3 sequence is CASSSGLAGKAAGGANVLTF. The DNA for the CDR3 is TGTGCCAGCAGCTCGGGACTAGCGGGAAAAGCCGCGGGAGGGGCCAACGTCCTGACTTTC. V is TRBV28 and J is TRBJ2-6; 13 positions agree with TRBD2. Germline V gives CDR1 MDHEN, CDR2 SYDVKM. Trimming removed 6 bases from V and 4 bases from J; junction bases left unmatched: 15. This CDR3 spans 20 amino acids.

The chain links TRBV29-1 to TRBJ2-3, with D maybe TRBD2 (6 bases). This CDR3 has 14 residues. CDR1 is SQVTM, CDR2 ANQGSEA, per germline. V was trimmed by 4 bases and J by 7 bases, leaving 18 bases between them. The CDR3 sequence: CSVGGRTRGNTQYF. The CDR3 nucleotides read TGCAGCGTTGGGGGCCGGACGCGGGGAAATACGCAGTATTTT.

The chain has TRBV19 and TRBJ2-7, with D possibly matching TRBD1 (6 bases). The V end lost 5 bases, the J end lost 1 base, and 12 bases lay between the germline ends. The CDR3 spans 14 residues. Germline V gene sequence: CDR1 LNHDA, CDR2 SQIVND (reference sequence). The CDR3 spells CASSPGTLSYEQYF. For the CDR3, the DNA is TGTGCCAGTAGTCCTGGGACACTTTCCTACGAGCAGTACTTC.

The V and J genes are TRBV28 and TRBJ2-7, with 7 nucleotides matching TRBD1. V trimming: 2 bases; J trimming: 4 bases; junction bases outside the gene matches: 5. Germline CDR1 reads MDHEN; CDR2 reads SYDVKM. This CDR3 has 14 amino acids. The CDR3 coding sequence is TGTGCCAGCAGTTTAGACAGGGTAGTGTACGAGCAGTACTTC. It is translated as CASSLDRVVYEQYF. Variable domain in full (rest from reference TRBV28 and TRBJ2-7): DVKVTQSSRYLVKRTGEKVFLECVQDMDHENMFWYRQDPGLGLRLIYFSYDVKMKEKGDIPEGYSVSREKKERFSLILESASTNQTSMYLCASSLDRVVYEQYFGPGTRLTVT.

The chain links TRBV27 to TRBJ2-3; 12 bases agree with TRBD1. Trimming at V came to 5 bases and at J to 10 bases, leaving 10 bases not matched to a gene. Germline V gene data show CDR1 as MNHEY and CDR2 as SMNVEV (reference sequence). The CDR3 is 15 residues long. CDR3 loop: CASSVGTGGDYAQYF. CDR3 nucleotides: TGTGCCAGCAGTGTCGGGACAGGGGGCGATTATGCGCAGTATTTT.

As DNA, the CDR3 is TGTGCCAGCAGTTTATTGCCGGTGAACACCGGGGAGCTGTTTTTT. Translating it yields CASSLLPVNTGELFF. The V and J genes are TRBV27 and TRBJ2-2; D not certain. CDR1 is MNHEY, CDR2 SMNVEV, per germline (reference sequence). The V and J ends lost 1 base and 1 base respectively, with 7 bases between them. This CDR3 spans 15 amino acids.

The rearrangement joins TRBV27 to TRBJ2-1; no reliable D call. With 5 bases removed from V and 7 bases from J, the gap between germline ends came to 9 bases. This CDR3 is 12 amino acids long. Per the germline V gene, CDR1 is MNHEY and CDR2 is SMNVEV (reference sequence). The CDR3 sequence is CASSRSKNEQFF. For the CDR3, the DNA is TGTGCCAGCAGTCGATCTAAGAATGAGCAGTTCTTC.

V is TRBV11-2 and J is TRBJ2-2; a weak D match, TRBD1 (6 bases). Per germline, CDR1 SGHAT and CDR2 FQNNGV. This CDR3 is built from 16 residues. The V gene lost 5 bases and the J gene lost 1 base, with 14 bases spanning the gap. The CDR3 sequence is CASSPRDTLNTGELFF. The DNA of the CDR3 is TGTGCCAGCAGCCCCAGGGACACCCTGAACACCGGGGAGCTGTTTTTT.